A single sample gave rise to the 28 T cell receptor beta chains below, sequenced in a study of T cell responses to AZD1222 COVID-19 vaccine. Profiled with immunoSEQ multiplex PCR; TCRdb holds only in-frame clones, not every one. The sample records 70,000 to 95,000 clones, about 86% being singletons. This specimen was peripheral blood, taken 28 days after the second AZD1222 dose. The origin of the receptors is an adult who received the AZD1222 COVID-19 vaccine.

The V call is TRBV5-1, the J call TRBJ2-5; TRBD2 agrees at 10 bases. The CDR3 extends over 15 amino acids. V was clipped by 4 bases and J by 5 bases; unmatched bases: 8. Germline V gives CDR1 SGHRS, CDR2 YFSETQ. The CDR3 DNA sequence: TGCGCCAGCAGCGTGGGACTAGCGCTTGTGGAGACCCAGTACTTC. Protein product: CASSVGLALVETQYF.

The chain couples TRBV7-9 to TRBJ2-3; D gene uncertain. The CDR3 has 14 residues. Per the germline V gene, CDR1 is SEHNR and CDR2 is FQNEAQ (reference sequence). The V end was cut by 3 bases, the J end by 0 bases, with 7 bases between. The CDR3 DNA reads as TGTGCCAGCAGCTTCGGGCAGAGCACAGATACGCAGTATTTT. This encodes CASSFGQSTDTQYF.

This chain joins TRBV11-2 and TRBJ2-3; 7 nucleotides align to TRBD1. V gave up 8 bases and J gave up 4 bases; unmatched junction bases: 6. The CDR3 consists of 13 residues. CDR1 and CDR2 (germline): SGHAT, FQNNGV. The CDR3 sequence is CASGTAEADTQYF. CDR3 bases: TGTGCCAGCGGGACAGCCGAGGCAGATACGCAGTATTTT.

The chain is built from TRBV28 and TRBJ1-4; D perhaps matches TRBD1 (6 bases). V dropped 4 bases and J dropped 8 bases, with 20 bases sitting between them. The CDR3 extends over 16 amino acids. Germline assignment: CDR1 MDHEN and CDR2 SYDVKM. CDR3 nucleotide sequence: TGTGCCAGCAGTTCTACCTTGGAAGGGGGATGGGAAAAACTGTTTTTT. This gives the protein CASSSTLEGGWEKLFF.

This chain links TRBV7-2 with TRBJ2-5, with D possibly being TRBD1 (6 bases). Germline CDR1 and CDR2: SGHTA and FQGNSA. This CDR3 is 14 amino acids long. The V end lost 5 bases, the J end lost 2 bases, and 12 bases lay between the germline ends. CDR3 sequence: CASSPYREQETQYF. The CDR3 DNA is TGTGCCAGCAGCCCCTACAGGGAACAAGAGACCCAGTACTTC.

The chain combines TRBV19 with TRBJ2-1; possible D gene TRBD1, 6 bases. In germline, CDR1 is LNHDA, CDR2 SQIVND (reference sequence). The CDR3 consists of 17 residues. Trimming stripped 7 bases from V and 6 bases from J, with 25 bases between. CDR3 coding DNA: TGTGCCAGTAACAATCGCCCCGGACAGCAGGCGGGCAATGAGCAGTTCTTC. Translating it yields CASNNRPGQQAGNEQFF.

V is TRBV29-1 and J is TRBJ2-3; tentative D call: TRBD2 (5 bases). The ends were cut back, 0 bases at V and 6 bases at J, with 13 bases in the middle. Germline V gene lookup returns CDR1 SQVTM and CDR2 ANQGSEA. The CDR3 is 14 amino acids. CDR3 protein: CSVEDRAGRDTQYF. The CDR3 DNA reads TGCAGCGTTGAAGATCGGGCGGGCCGGGATACGCAGTATTTT.

The chain employs TRBV6-5 and TRBJ2-7, with 7 bases lining up with TRBD1. Trimming removed 5 bases from V and 0 bases from J; junction bases left unmatched: 4. This CDR3 spans 14 amino acids. Germline-derived CDR1 and CDR2 are MNHEY and SVGAGI. CDR3 bases: TGTGCCAGCAGTCGACAGGGAAACTCCTACGAGCAGTACTTC. As protein: CASSRQGNSYEQYF.

The chain employs TRBV5-1 and TRBJ2-3; 11 nucleotides match TRBD2. V lost 0 bases, J lost 5 bases, and 5 bases stayed unmatched. This CDR3 has 16 residues. Germline V gives CDR1 SGHRS, CDR2 YFSETQ. CDR3 region: CASSLAASGGRDTQYF. The CDR3 DNA reads TGCGCCAGCAGCTTGGCCGCTAGCGGGGGGCGAGATACGCAGTATTTT.

This clone showed up just a few times. This chain links TRBV29-1 with TRBJ2-7; 14 nucleotides match TRBD2. CDR1 and CDR2 (germline): SQVTM, ANQGSEA. This CDR3 contains 14 residues. The V and J ends lost 8 bases and 4 bases, in that order; junction bases with no gene match: 7. The CDR3 DNA follows: TGCAGCTACGGGACTAGCGGGAGTCTGTACGAGCAGTACTTC. This sequence encodes CSYGTSGSLYEQYF.

This clone was observed a handful of times. The V call is TRBV11-2, the J call TRBJ2-7, with TRBD1 identical over 10 bases. CDR1 and CDR2 (germline): SGHAT, FQNNGV. CDR3 length: 18 amino acids. After removal of 6 bases from V and 1 base from J, the junction contained 15 bases not matched to a gene. Written as DNA, the CDR3 is TGTGCCAGCAGTAACCTGGGACAGGGGAGGGGGAATTCCTACGAGCAGTACTTC. This sequence encodes CASSNLGQGRGNSYEQYF.

This chain uses TRBV6-4 with TRBJ1-1; TRBD1 matches at 12 bases. Losses at the gene ends were 6 bases for V and 11 bases for J; bases not matched to a gene: 10. The length of the CDR3 is 14 residues. CDR1 and CDR2 (germline): MRHNA, SNTAGT. The CDR3 DNA sequence: TGTGCCAGCAGAGAGACCGGGACAGGGGGCTTGGCTTTCTTT. Translated, it gives CASRETGTGGLAFF.

The rearrangement links TRBV18 to TRBJ2-2; 10 nucleotides align to TRBD1. Per the germline V gene, CDR1 is KGHSH and CDR2 is LQKENI. The CDR3 totals 15 residues. V lost 3 bases and J lost 3; bases outside the gene matches: 1. The CDR3 nucleotides read TGTGCCAGCTCACCCGGACAGGGGGACACCGGGGAGCTGTTTTTT. This gives the protein CASSPGQGDTGELFF.

With respect to this clone: Other DNA sequences in this sample translate to the same CDR3. The chain uses TRBV15 and TRBJ2-7, with D possibly being TRBD2 (5 bases). This CDR3 contains 15 residues. Germline assignment: CDR1 LNHNV and CDR2 YYDKDF (reference sequence). V was shortened by 0 bases and J by 0 bases, with 9 bases between the two germline ends. The chain's CDR3 is CATSRESRGSYEQYF. The CDR3 DNA sequence: TGTGCCACCAGCAGAGAGTCACGGGGCTCCTACGAGCAGTACTTC.

The chain joins TRBV28 to TRBJ1-2; maybe TRBD1 (5 bases). Germline V gene data show CDR1 as MDHEN and CDR2 as SYDVKM. This CDR3 is built from 11 residues. The CDR3 sequence is CAVARGNGYTF. DNA of the CDR3: TGTGCTGTCGCCCGGGGGAATGGCTACACCTTC.

The rearrangement links TRBV28 to TRBJ1-5; the D gene is possibly TRBD1 (5 bases). CDR3 length: 15 amino acids. Germline V gene lookup returns CDR1 MDHEN and CDR2 SYDVKM. V lost 3 bases and J lost 5, with 14 bases in between. The CDR3 sequence: CASSLGGNRDQPQHF. The CDR3 DNA follows: TGTGCCAGCAGTTTGGGGGGAAATAGGGATCAGCCCCAGCATTTT.

This rearrangement joins TRBV9 to TRBJ2-3; TRBD2 matches 7 bases. Germline V lookup: CDR1 SGDLS, CDR2 YYNGEE. This CDR3 spans 15 amino acids. J gave up 2 bases and V 4 bases, and 7 bases lay outside the gene matches. The CDR3 is CASSLSGRPTDTQYF. CDR3 coding DNA: TGTGCCAGCAGCCTTTCCGGGAGGCCCACAGATACGCAGTATTTT.

The DNA of the CDR3 is TGTGCCAGCAGCTTAGGGGGTTACACCATATATTTT. It yields the protein CASSLGGYTIYF. The chain links TRBV7-6 to TRBJ1-3; D is unresolved. Trimming left V 1 base short and J 8 bases short, with 6 bases between. The CDR3 runs 12 residues. CDR1 and CDR2 from the germline V gene are SGHVS and FNYEAQ.

This chain connects TRBV28 to TRBJ2-3; possibly TRBD1 or TRBD2 for D (7 bases each). The CDR3 runs 14 residues. Between the trimmed V and J ends, which lost 5 bases and 0 bases, there was a span of 9 bases. The germline CDR1 and CDR2 sequences are MDHEN and SYDVKM. CDR3 sequence reads: CASSQGGSTDTQYF. Written as DNA, the CDR3 is TGTGCCAGCAGTCAGGGGGGGAGCACAGATACGCAGTATTTT.

The CDR3 region has the DNA TGTGCCAGCACCCTTGGGACAACTTGGGAGCAGTACTTC. This codes for CASTLGTTWEQYF. This chain joins TRBV28 and TRBJ2-7; TRBD1 might be the D (6 bases). The CDR3 loop spans 13 amino acids. The ends were cut back, 7 bases at V and 7 bases at J, with 17 bases in the middle. Germline V gene data show CDR1 as MDHEN and CDR2 as SYDVKM.

The rearrangement uses TRBV12-3 or TRBV12-4 and TRBJ1-1, with a tentative D call TRBD1 (5 bases). The CDR3 is made up of 13 amino acids. The V end was cut by 6 bases, the J end by 5 bases, with 13 bases between. The CDR3 protein is CASSLDWGTEAFF. CDR3 nucleotides: TGTGCCAGCAGCCTCGACTGGGGGACTGAAGCTTTCTTT.

This clone was recorded a few times. The chain recombines TRBV20-1 with TRBJ2-1; D not resolved. Germline CDR1 reads DFQATT; CDR2 reads SNEGSKA (reference sequence). CDR3 size: 11 residues. The V and J ends lost 4 bases and 10 bases respectively, with 11 bases between them. The CDR3 here is CSANEPREQFF. The CDR3 DNA reads as TGCAGTGCTAACGAACCCAGGGAGCAGTTCTTC.

The chain carries TRBV27 and TRBJ2-5; the match to TRBD2 covers 7 bases. V lost 6 bases, J lost 5 bases, and 3 bases stayed unmatched. This CDR3 comprises 12 residues. Germline-derived CDR1 and CDR2 are MNHEY and SMNVEV (reference sequence). The CDR3 is CASSQGGETQYF. CDR3 DNA: TGTGCCAGCAGCCAGGGAGGGGAGACCCAGTACTTC.

J is TRBJ2-1 and V is TRBV28; TRBD2 aligns across 10 bases. J was trimmed by 2 bases and V by 7 bases; bases with no gene match: 5. Germline lookup yields CDR1 MDHEN and CDR2 SYDVKM. This CDR3 has 15 residues. The CDR3 spells CASTRAGGPYNEQFF. The CDR3 coding sequence is TGTGCCAGCACCCGAGCGGGGGGGCCCTACAATGAGCAGTTCTTC.

The gene calls are TRBV7-2 and TRBJ2-3; D uncertain. The CDR3 totals 15 residues. Germline assignment: CDR1 SGHTA and CDR2 FQGNSA. The germline V and J ends were trimmed by 1 base and 0 bases, with 8 bases remaining between them. The CDR3 here is CASSLEGPSTDTQYF. The CDR3 region has the DNA TGTGCCAGCAGCTTAGAAGGTCCTAGCACAGATACGCAGTATTTT. The full variable domain, in which reference TRBV7-2 and TRBJ2-3 provide the parts outside the CDR3, is GAGVSQSPSNKVTEKGKDVELRCDPISGHTALYWYRQSLGQGLEFLIYFQGNSAPDKSGLPSDRFSAERTGGSVSTLTIQRTQQEDSAVYLCASSLEGPSTDTQYFGPGTRLTVL.

The table lists this clone with a count of one. The V gene is TRBV11-2, the J gene TRBJ2-4; D is undetermined. Trimming removed 5 bases from V and 0 bases from J, with 8 bases in between. CDR3 size: 14 residues. Germline assignment: CDR1 SGHAT and CDR2 FQNNGV. CDR3 in amino acids: CASSPQLAKNIQYF. CDR3 in DNA: TGTGCCAGCAGCCCCCAGCTAGCCAAAAACATTCAGTACTTC.

The J gene is TRBJ2-3, the V gene TRBV28; 14 bases map to TRBD2. V lost 6 bases and J lost 6; bases outside the gene matches: 14. This CDR3 has 18 amino acids. Looked up from germline, CDR1 is MDHEN and CDR2 is SYDVKM. The CDR3 DNA reads TGTGCCAGCAGCCTTCTCGGACTAGCGGGAGGCGAGGGGGATACGCAGTATTTT. Translation: CASSLLGLAGGEGDTQYF.

CDR3 in amino acids: CASRATGVNQPQHF. In DNA, the CDR3 is TGTGCCAGCAGAGCAACAGGTGTCAATCAGCCCCAGCATTTT. The chain has TRBV28 and TRBJ1-5; D is perhaps TRBD1 (5 bases). The germline V gene encodes CDR1 MDHEN and CDR2 SYDVKM. The CDR3 extends over 14 amino acids. Trimming pared 6 bases from V and 3 bases from J, leaving 12 bases between.